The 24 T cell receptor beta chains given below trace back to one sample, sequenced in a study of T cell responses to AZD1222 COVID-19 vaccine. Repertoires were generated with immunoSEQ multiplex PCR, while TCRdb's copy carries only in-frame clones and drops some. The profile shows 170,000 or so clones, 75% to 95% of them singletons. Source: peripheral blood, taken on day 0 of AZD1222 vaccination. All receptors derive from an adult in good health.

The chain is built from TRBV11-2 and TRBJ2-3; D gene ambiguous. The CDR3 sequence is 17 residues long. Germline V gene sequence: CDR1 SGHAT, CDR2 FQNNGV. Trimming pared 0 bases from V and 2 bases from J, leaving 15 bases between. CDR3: CASSLDRWGKNTDTQYF. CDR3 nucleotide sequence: TGTGCCAGCAGCTTAGATAGGTGGGGAAAGAACACAGATACGCAGTATTTT.

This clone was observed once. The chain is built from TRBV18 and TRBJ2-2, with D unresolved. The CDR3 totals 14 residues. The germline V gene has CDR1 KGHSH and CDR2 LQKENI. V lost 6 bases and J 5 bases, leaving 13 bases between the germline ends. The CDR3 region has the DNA TGTGCCAGCTCCCCCCTGGCGGAGACCGGGGAGCTGTTTTTT. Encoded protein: CASSPLAETGELFF.

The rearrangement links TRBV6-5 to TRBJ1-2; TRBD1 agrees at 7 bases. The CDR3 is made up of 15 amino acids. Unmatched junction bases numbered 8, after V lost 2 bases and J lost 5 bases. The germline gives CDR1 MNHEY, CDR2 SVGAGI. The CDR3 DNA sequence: TGTGCCAGCAGTTACATTAAGGGGGCCCCTTATGGCTACACCTTC. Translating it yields CASSYIKGAPYGYTF.

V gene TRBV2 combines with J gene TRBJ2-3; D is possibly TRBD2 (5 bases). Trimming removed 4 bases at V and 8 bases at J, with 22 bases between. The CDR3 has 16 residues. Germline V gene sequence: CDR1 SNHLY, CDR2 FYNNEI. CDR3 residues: CASSGEGASNRATQYF. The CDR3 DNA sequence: TGTGCCAGCAGTGGAGAGGGAGCGTCGAACCGGGCTACGCAGTATTTT. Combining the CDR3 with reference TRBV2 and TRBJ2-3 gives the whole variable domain EPEVTQTPSHQVTQMGQEVILRCVPISNHLYFYWYRQILGQKVEFLVSFYNNEISEKSEIFDDQFSVERPDGSNFTLKIRSTKLEDSAMYFCASSGEGASNRATQYFGPGTRLTVL.

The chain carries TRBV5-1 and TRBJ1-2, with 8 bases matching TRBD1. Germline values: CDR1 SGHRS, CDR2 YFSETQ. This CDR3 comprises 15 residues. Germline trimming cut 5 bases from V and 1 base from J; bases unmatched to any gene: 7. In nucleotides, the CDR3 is TGCGCCAGCAGGGACCGGACAGGGAGTAACTATGGCTACACCTTC. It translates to CASRDRTGSNYGYTF.

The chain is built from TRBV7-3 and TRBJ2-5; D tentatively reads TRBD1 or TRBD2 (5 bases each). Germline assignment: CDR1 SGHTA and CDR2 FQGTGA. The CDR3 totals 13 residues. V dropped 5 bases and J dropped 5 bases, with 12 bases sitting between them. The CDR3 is CASSPRGGETQYF. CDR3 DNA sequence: TGTGCCAGCAGCCCTAGGGGCGGGGAGACCCAGTACTTC.

The CDR3 loop is CASSGTSGGYSYNEQFF. The CDR3 nucleotides read TGTGCCAGCAGCGGGACTAGCGGGGGGTACAGCTACAATGAGCAGTTCTTC. V and J are TRBV14 and TRBJ2-1; 15 nucleotides match TRBD2. CDR1 is SGHDN and CDR2 is FVKESK in the germline V gene. V was pared by 5 bases and J by 3 bases, with 5 bases of the junction left unmatched. The CDR3 is 17 residues long.

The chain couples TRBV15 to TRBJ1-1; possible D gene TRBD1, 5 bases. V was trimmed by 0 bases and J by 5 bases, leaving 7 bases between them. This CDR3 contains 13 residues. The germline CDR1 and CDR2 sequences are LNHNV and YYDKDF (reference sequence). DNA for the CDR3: TGTGCCACCAGCAGAGATGGGGGTACTGAAGCTTTCTTT. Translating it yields CATSRDGGTEAFF.

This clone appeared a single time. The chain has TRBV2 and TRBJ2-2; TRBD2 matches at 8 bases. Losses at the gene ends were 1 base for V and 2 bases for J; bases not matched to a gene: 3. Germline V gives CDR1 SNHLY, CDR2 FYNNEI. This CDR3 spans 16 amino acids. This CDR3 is CASSEELAVNTGELFF. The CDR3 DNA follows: TGTGCCAGCAGTGAAGAACTAGCGGTAAACACCGGGGAGCTGTTTTTT.

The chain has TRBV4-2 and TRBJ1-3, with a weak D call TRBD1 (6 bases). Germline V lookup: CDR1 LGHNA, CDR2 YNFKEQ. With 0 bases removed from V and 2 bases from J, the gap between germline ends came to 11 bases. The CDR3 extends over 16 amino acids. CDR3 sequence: CASSQEGGGTGNTIYF. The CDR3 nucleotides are TGTGCCAGCAGCCAAGAAGGGGGGGGAACTGGAAACACCATATATTTT.

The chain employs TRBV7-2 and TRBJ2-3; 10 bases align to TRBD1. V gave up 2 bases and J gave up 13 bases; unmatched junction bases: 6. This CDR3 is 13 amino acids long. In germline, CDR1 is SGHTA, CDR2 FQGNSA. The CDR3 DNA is TGTGCCAGCAGCTTATCGACAGGGGGCGAGGAGTATTTT. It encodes CASSLSTGGEEYF.

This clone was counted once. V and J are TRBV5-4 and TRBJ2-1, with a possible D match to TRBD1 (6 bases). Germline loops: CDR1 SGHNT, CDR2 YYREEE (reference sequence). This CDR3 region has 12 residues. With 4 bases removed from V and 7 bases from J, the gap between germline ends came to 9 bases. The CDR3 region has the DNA TGTGCCAGCAGCGTCGACAGGAATGAGCAGTTCTTC. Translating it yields CASSVDRNEQFF.

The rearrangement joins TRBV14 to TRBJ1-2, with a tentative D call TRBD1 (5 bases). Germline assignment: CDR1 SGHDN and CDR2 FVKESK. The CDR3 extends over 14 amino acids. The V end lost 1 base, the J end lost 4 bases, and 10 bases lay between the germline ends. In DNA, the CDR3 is TGTGCCAGCAGCCAAGTGAGACAGTTCTATGGCTACACCTTC. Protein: CASSQVRQFYGYTF.

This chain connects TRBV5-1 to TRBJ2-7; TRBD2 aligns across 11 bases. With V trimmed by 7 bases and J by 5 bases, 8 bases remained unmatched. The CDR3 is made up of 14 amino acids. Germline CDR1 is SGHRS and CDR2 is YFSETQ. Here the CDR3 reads CASGPSGGPHEQYF. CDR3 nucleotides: TGCGCCAGCGGTCCTAGCGGGGGGCCCCACGAGCAGTACTTC.

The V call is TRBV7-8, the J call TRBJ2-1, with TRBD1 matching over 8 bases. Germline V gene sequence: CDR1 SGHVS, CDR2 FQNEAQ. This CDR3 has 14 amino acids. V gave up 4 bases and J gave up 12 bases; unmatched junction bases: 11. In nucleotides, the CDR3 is TGTGCCAGCAGCTCGGAGGGACAGGTAACAAGGCAGTTCTTC. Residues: CASSSEGQVTRQFF. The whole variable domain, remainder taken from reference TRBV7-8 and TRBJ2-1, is GAGVSQSPRYKVAKRGQDVALRCDPISGHVSLFWYQQALGQGPEFLTYFQNEAQLDKSGLPSDRFFAERPEGSVSTLKIQRTQQEDSAVYLCASSSEGQVTRQFFGPGTRLTVL.

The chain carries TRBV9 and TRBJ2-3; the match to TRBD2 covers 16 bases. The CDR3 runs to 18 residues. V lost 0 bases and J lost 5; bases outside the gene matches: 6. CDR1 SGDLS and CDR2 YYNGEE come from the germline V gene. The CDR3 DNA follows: TGTGCCAGCAGCGTAGAGGGACTAGCGGGGGGGCCCGGAGATACGCAGTATTTT. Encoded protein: CASSVEGLAGGPGDTQYF.

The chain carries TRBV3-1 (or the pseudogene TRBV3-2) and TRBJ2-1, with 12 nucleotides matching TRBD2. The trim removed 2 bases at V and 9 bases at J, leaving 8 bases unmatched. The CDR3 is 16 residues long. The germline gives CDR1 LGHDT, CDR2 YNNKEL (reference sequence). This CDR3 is CASSQLAGGPITEQFF. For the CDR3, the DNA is TGTGCCAGCAGCCAACTAGCGGGGGGGCCAATAACTGAGCAGTTCTTC.

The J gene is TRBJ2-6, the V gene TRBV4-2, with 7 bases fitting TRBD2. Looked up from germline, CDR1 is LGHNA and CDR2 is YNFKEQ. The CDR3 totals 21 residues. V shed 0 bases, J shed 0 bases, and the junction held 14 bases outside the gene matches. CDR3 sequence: CASSQDWVSGEKSSGANVLTF. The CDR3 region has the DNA TGTGCCAGCAGCCAAGATTGGGTGAGCGGGGAGAAGAGCTCTGGGGCCAACGTCCTGACTTTC.

In DNA, the CDR3 is TGCGCCAGCAGCTCGAGGGGGCAGGATGGAAACACCATATATTTT. Protein sequence: CASSSRGQDGNTIYF. The chain combines TRBV5-1 with TRBJ1-3; 7 bases line up with TRBD1. This CDR3 contains 15 residues. The germline CDR1 and CDR2 sequences are SGHRS and YFSETQ. The trim removed 3 bases at V and 3 bases at J, leaving 6 bases unmatched.

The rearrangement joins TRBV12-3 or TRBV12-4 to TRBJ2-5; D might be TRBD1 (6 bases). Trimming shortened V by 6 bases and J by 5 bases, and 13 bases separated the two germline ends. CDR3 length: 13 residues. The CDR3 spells CASRVQGAETQYF. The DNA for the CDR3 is TGTGCCAGCAGGGTACAGGGTGCGGAGACCCAGTACTTC.

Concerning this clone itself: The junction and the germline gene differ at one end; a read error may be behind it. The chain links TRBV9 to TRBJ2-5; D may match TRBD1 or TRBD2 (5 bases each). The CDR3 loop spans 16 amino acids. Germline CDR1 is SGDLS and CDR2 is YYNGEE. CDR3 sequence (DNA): TGTGCCAGCAGCGTAGTTATGGGTGGGGGTCAAGGGACCCAGTACTTC. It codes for CASSVVMGGGQGTQYF.

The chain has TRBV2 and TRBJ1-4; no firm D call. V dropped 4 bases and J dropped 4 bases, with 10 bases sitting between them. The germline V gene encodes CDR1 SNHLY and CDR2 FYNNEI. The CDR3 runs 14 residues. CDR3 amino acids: CASSVQGFNEKLFF. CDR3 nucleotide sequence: TGTGCCAGCAGTGTCCAAGGATTTAATGAAAAACTGTTTTTT.

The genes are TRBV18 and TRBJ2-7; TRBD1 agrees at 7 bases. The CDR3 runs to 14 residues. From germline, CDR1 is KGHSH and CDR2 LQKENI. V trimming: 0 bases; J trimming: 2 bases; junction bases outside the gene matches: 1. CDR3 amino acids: CASSPPGGPYEQYF. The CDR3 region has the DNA TGTGCCAGCTCACCACCAGGGGGCCCCTACGAGCAGTACTTC.

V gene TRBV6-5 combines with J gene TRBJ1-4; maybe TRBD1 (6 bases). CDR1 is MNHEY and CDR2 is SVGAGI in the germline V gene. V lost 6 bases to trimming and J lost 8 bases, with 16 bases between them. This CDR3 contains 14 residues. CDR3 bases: TGTGCCAGCAGACAGGGATTAGATGGAGAAAAACTGTTTTTT. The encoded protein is CASRQGLDGEKLFF.